The 12 T cell receptor beta chains listed next were all sequenced from one sample in a study of technical replicates of blood from several donors. Clones were sequenced by immunoSEQ multiplex PCR, and TCRdb holds only the in-frame ones, with some missing. The data show 40,000 to 55,000 clones, about 96% seen once. The specimen was T cells isolated from PBMCs. The receptors derive from a human donor in good health.

The chain has TRBV13 and TRBJ2-7; 7 nucleotides match TRBD1. The CDR3 runs to 18 residues. CDR1 and CDR2 (germline): PRHDT, FYEKMQ (reference sequence). V lost 1 base and J lost 0; bases outside the gene matches: 12. The CDR3 spells CASSLVGGLQGNSYEQYF. Here the CDR3 DNA reads TGTGCCAGCAGCTTAGTGGGTGGTTTACAGGGGAACTCCTACGAGCAGTACTTC.

The rearrangement uses TRBV7-6 and TRBJ1-1, with TRBD1 as a possible D gene (5 bases). From germline, CDR1 is SGHVS and CDR2 FNYEAQ. Trimming stripped 3 bases from V and 3 bases from J, with 11 bases between. The CDR3 extends over 14 amino acids. CDR3 loop: CASSFRGDDTEAFF. Here the CDR3 DNA reads TGTGCCAGCAGCTTTCGGGGGGACGACACTGAAGCTTTCTTT.

The chain couples TRBV6-6 to TRBJ2-7, with 9 positions matching TRBD2. The CDR3 runs 14 residues. The V gene end was trimmed by 6 bases and the J gene end by 6 bases; junction bases not matched to a gene: 9. Germline CDR1 and CDR2: MNHNY and SVGAGI (reference sequence). DNA for the CDR3: TGTGCCAGCAGGGGGCGGGAGGGGAGATCCGAGCAGTACTTC. It translates to CASRGREGRSEQYF.

The rearrangement uses TRBV4-3 and TRBJ2-7, with TRBD2 matching over 11 bases. Germline lookup yields CDR1 LGHNA and CDR2 YSLEER. The CDR3 contains 16 residues. V shed 1 base and J 6 bases; nucleotides not matched to a gene: 8. CDR3 in amino acids: CASSQVAGGPQGEQYF. The CDR3, as DNA: TGCGCCAGCAGCCAAGTAGCGGGAGGGCCCCAGGGCGAGCAGTACTTC.

The rearrangement joins TRBV2 to TRBJ1-1, with no clear D. Per germline, CDR1 SNHLY and CDR2 FYNNEI. This CDR3 is 13 amino acids long. V lost 5 bases and J 1 base, leaving 8 bases between the germline ends. CDR3 amino acids: CASSHNKNTEAFF. The CDR3 nucleotides read TGTGCCAGCAGTCACAACAAGAACACTGAAGCTTTCTTT.

The chain carries TRBV25-1 and TRBJ2-2; 8 nucleotides line up with TRBD2. The CDR3 runs 15 residues. Looked up from germline, CDR1 is MGHDK and CDR2 is SYGVNS. The trim removed 9 bases at V and 1 base at J, leaving 7 bases unmatched. The CDR3 spells CASLMAGGNTGELFF. The CDR3 DNA is TGTGCCAGTCTAATGGCGGGAGGGAACACCGGGGAGCTGTTTTTT.

This clone was observed a single time. This rearrangement joins TRBV7-9 to TRBJ2-7, with TRBD2 matching 10 bases. The germline V gene has CDR1 SEHNR and CDR2 FQNEAQ (reference sequence). After removal of 5 bases from V and 4 bases from J, the junction contained 5 bases not matched to a gene. The CDR3 spans 14 residues. CDR3 sequence: CASSPRTSGYEQYF. CDR3 coding DNA: TGTGCCAGCAGCCCCCGGACTAGCGGTTACGAGCAGTACTTC.

The CDR3 DNA reads as TGCGCCAGCAGTGAGTTGCGGGAGGGCCAAGAGACCCAGTACTTC. It codes for CASSELREGQETQYF. The rearrangement joins TRBV10-1 to TRBJ2-5; 9 positions match TRBD2. V was clipped by 1 base and J by 1 base; unmatched bases: 1. Germline lookup yields CDR1 WNHNN and CDR2 SYGVQD (reference sequence). This CDR3 region has 15 residues.

This chain joins TRBV28 and TRBJ2-5; 10 positions match TRBD2. J gave up 5 bases and V 4 bases, and 10 bases lay outside the gene matches. Germline loops: CDR1 MDHEN, CDR2 SYDVKM. The CDR3 covers 16 residues. This CDR3 reads CASSSLSGRDWETQYF. The CDR3 DNA reads as TGTGCCAGCAGTTCCCTCAGCGGGAGGGATTGGGAGACCCAGTACTTC.

The V and J genes are TRBV5-1 and TRBJ2-1; D not resolved. This CDR3 has 13 residues. Trimming removed 0 bases from V and 9 bases from J, with 10 bases in between. Germline V gene data show CDR1 as SGHRS and CDR2 as YFSETQ. CDR3 residues: CASSLAWAAEQFF. The CDR3 DNA reads TGCGCCAGCAGCTTGGCCTGGGCAGCTGAGCAGTTCTTC.

The V gene is TRBV7-2, the J gene TRBJ2-5; 11 bases line up with TRBD2. This CDR3 has 15 amino acids. CDR1 is SGHTA, CDR2 FQGNSA, per germline. Trimming at V came to 5 bases and at J to 5 bases, leaving 7 bases not matched to a gene. CDR3 loop: CASSPLAGGGETQYF. The CDR3 DNA reads as TGTGCCAGCAGCCCCCTAGCGGGAGGTGGGGAGACCCAGTACTTC.

The chain joins TRBV5-1 to TRBJ2-7; maybe TRBD2 (5 bases). With 2 bases removed from V and 2 bases from J, the gap between germline ends came to 11 bases. The CDR3 totals 14 residues. The germline V gene encodes CDR1 SGHRS and CDR2 YFSETQ. CDR3 protein: CASSLERTTYEQYF. The CDR3, as DNA: TGCGCCAGCAGCTTAGAGCGGACCACCTACGAGCAGTACTTC.